A selection of T cell receptor beta chains follows, all from one sample in a study of blood T cell repertoires in COVID-19. Using immunoSEQ multiplex PCR, the repertoire was profiled, and TCRdb retains in-frame clones only, with some absent. The repertoire holds 300,000 to 400,000 clones, with around 88% as singletons. Material for sequencing was peripheral blood. Receptor source: a woman aged 25 to 45 with COVID-19, enrolled during active disease. CDR3s leave out the opening cysteine and the closing phenylalanine or tryptophan. Each record gives: J gene, V gene, D gene, clone size, CDR3 protein. D genes are given only for firm matches. Size values are once, few and many counts, or a class for expanded clones, and some rows have none.

TRBJ1-3	TRBV28	NA	NA	ASSLLSLAGSGNTIY
TRBJ1-2	TRBV7-9	NA	NA	ASSGEGT
TRBJ1-1	TRBV19	NA	NA	ASSIIHNTEAF
TRBJ1-2	TRBV6-1	TRBD1	NA	ASSELWTGDYGYT
TRBJ2-7	TRBV10-3	NA	NA	AISDLNEQY
TRBJ1-2	TRBV7-9	TRBD1	NA	ASSLDRGNGYT
TRBJ2-1	TRBV29-1	TRBD2	NA	SSLWGGLAGDNEQF
TRBJ2-5	TRBV7-6	TRBD1	NA	ASSSDRGETQY
TRBJ2-1	TRBV6-5	TRBD1	NA	ASSSGQGAYNEQF
TRBJ1-1	TRBV4-2	NA	NA	ASRAHWLVQNTEAF
TRBJ2-1	TRBV2	TRBD1	NA	ASRIQGAGEQF
TRBJ1-5	TRBV5-3	NA	NA	ARSLAGGSPNQPQH
TRBJ1-6	TRBV4-1	NA	NA	ASSQQGYSNNSPLH
TRBJ1-1	TRBV6-6	NA	NA	ASGEGPRGTEAF
TRBJ2-6	TRBV30	NA	NA	AWSKTGSGANVLT
TRBJ1-2	TRBV5-4	NA	NA	ASSRGLGVGYGYT
TRBJ1-1	TRBV7-2	NA	NA	ASSLSRGTEAF
TRBJ1-4	TRBV19	NA	NA	ASSTRQAQEKLF
TRBJ2-1	TRBV5-1	TRBD2	once	ASSPPWGLAGGHIYNEQF
TRBJ2-1	TRBV7-2	NA	NA	ASSPYGGNNEQF
TRBJ1-3	TRBV18	NA	NA	ASSPADSGNTIY
TRBJ2-1	TRBV19	TRBD2	NA	ASSTTSGGANEQF
TRBJ1-4	TRBV27	TRBD1	NA	ASSSPAGTGERKLF
TRBJ1-4	TRBV2	TRBD1	NA	ASSRLGTEEEKLF
TRBJ2-1	TRBV5-1	NA	NA	ASSLDSPGLNEQF
TRBJ2-3	TRBV7-9	TRBD1	NA	ARAGTGSPDTQY
TRBJ1-2	TRBV27	NA	NA	ASMGNRAGGYT
TRBJ1-1	TRBV5-1	NA	once	ASSLATAALGGVEAF
TRBJ2-1	TRBV6-5	NA	NA	ASSPGLFNEQF
TRBJ1-6	TRBV5-1	NA	NA	ASSLQGQHSPLH
TRBJ2-1	TRBV7-9	NA	NA	ASSLGSASYNEQF
TRBJ1-4	TRBV2	NA	NA	ASSVEGTRGEKLF
TRBJ1-6	TRBV7-9	NA	NA	ASSLGGGALH
TRBJ1-4	TRBV5-1	NA	NA	ASSIYSATNEKLF
TRBJ1-4	TRBV5-6	TRBD1	NA	ASSIDRGLTNEKLF
TRBJ1-1	TRBV7-9	NA	NA	ASSFRGGTEAF
TRBJ1-2	TRBV2	NA	NA	ASRGRDYGYT
TRBJ1-2	TRBV29-1	NA	NA	SVYTGGSGGYT